A single sample is the source of the 11 T cell receptor beta chains below, sequenced in a study of shared clonotypes between healthy human individuals. Naive CD8 cells lacked CD45RO and underwent positive selection for CCR7, leaving out terminally differentiated effector memory CD45RA+ cells. Libraries were prepared by immunoSEQ multiplex PCR; TCRdb keeps only in-frame clonotypes and omits some of them. Among more than 2 million clones, 93% were seen once, and the ten largest hold less than 2%. Source material: naive CD8+ T cells from PBMCs. Every receptor here comes from a young man in good health. Some clones in this sample may be carry-over from other donors' samples.

CDR3 DNA: TGTGCCAGCAGTTTATCATATATGACGTCTGGGGCCAACGTCCTGACTTTC. This translates into CASSLSYMTSGANVLTF. The gene calls are TRBV28 and TRBJ2-6, with D uncertain. Trimming cost V 1 base and J 1 base, with 11 bases left between them. The CDR3 has 17 amino acids. The germline CDR1 and CDR2 sequences are MDHEN and SYDVKM.

This clone was seen just once. The chain recombines TRBV11-2 with TRBJ2-1, with 8 bases matching TRBD2. The J segment lost 3 bases and the V segment lost 3 bases, leaving 4 bases of the junction unmatched. The CDR3 sequence is 15 residues long. The germline CDR1 and CDR2 sequences are SGHAT and FQNNGV. CDR3 in DNA: TGTGCCAGCAGCTTGTACACTAGCGGCTACAATGAGCAGTTCTTC. Protein: CASSLYTSGYNEQFF.

The rearrangement uses TRBV7-9 and TRBJ1-1, with no clear D. Trimming shortened V by 3 bases and J by 7 bases, and 9 bases separated the two germline ends. Germline-derived CDR1 and CDR2 are SEHNR and FQNEAQ (reference sequence). The CDR3 extends over 12 amino acids. The CDR3 coding sequence is TGTGCCAGCAGCTTCGGGGTAATTGAAGCTTTCTTT. Encoded protein: CASSFGVIEAFF.

The chain links TRBV28 to TRBJ2-1; 12 positions match TRBD2. V lost 6 bases and J lost 5; bases outside the gene matches: 8. The CDR3 consists of 16 residues. The germline V gene encodes CDR1 MDHEN and CDR2 SYDVKM. This chain's CDR3 is CASSWSGLAGNNEQFF. CDR3 nucleotide sequence: TGTGCCAGCAGCTGGAGCGGACTAGCGGGGAACAATGAGCAGTTCTTC.

The CDR3 loop is CASSVRLAGRDTQYF. The CDR3 nucleotides are TGTGCCAGCAGTGTAAGACTAGCGGGACGAGATACGCAGTATTTT. This chain uses TRBV6-1 with TRBJ2-3; 11 nucleotides line up with TRBD2. The CDR3 is 15 amino acids. Losses at the gene ends were 4 bases for V and 5 bases for J; bases not matched to a gene: 5. Germline assignment: CDR1 MNHNS and CDR2 SASEGT.

This chain uses TRBV4-1 with TRBJ2-7; possibly TRBD2 for D (5 bases). CDR1 MGHRA and CDR2 YSYEKL come from the germline V gene. V gave up 4 bases and J gave up 4 bases, with 20 bases separating them. The CDR3 consists of 16 residues. CDR3 in amino acids: CASSLEDSSGLYEQYF. Written as DNA, the CDR3 is TGCGCCAGCAGCCTCGAGGATTCAAGCGGATTGTACGAGCAGTACTTC.

The rearrangement uses TRBV19 and TRBJ1-2; D unclear. The germline V gene has CDR1 LNHDA and CDR2 SQIVND (reference sequence). The CDR3 runs to 13 residues. The V gene lost 1 base and the J gene lost 4 bases, with 7 bases spanning the gap. CDR3 region: CASSIGVIYGYTF. CDR3 DNA: TGTGCCAGTAGTATAGGGGTCATCTATGGCTACACCTTC.

This chain links TRBV5-1 with TRBJ2-1; D is perhaps TRBD1 or TRBD2 (5 bases each). This CDR3 has 13 residues. Trimming took off 4 bases at V and 8 bases at J, with 13 bases between the two ends. CDR1 SGHRS and CDR2 YFSETQ come from the germline V gene. CDR3 region: CASSPGAPHEQFF. CDR3 bases: TGCGCCAGCAGCCCCGGGGCGCCCCATGAGCAGTTCTTC.

For this clone: The sample contains more than one DNA sequence encoding this CDR3. The rearrangement links TRBV27 to TRBJ1-1; 7 nucleotides align to TRBD1. V was clipped by 4 bases and J by 7 bases; unmatched bases: 6. CDR1 MNHEY and CDR2 SMNVEV come from the germline V gene (reference sequence). The CDR3 contains 13 residues. CDR3 in amino acids: CASSSRQGSEAFF. Written as DNA, the CDR3 is TGTGCCAGCAGTTCCCGACAGGGAAGTGAAGCTTTCTTT.

The chain combines TRBV7-3 with TRBJ2-3; 7 positions agree with TRBD2. This CDR3 comprises 16 residues. Germline V gene data show CDR1 as SGHTA and CDR2 as FQGTGA. With V trimmed by 2 bases and J by 1 base, 6 bases remained unmatched. In DNA form, the CDR3 reads TGTGCCAGCAGCTTATTTGGGGGGGATGGCACAGATACGCAGTATTTT. It translates to CASSLFGGDGTDTQYF.

In its sample, this clone was seen once. V gene TRBV10-2 combines with J gene TRBJ2-7; D uncertain. CDR1 is WSHSY and CDR2 is SAAADI in the germline V gene. Deletions cut 3 bases from V and 2 bases from J, with 11 bases between. The CDR3 extends over 14 amino acids. The chain's CDR3 is CASSERQPPYEQYF. CDR3 DNA sequence: TGCGCCAGCAGTGAACGGCAGCCCCCCTACGAGCAGTACTTC.